Sequencing of this TCR beta chain was carried out in a study of blood T cells in healthy people across ages. Findings and limits, study-wide: The percentage of naive T cells correlated strongly with TCR beta diversity. Both naive CD4+ cell counts and diversity were greater in long-lived donors than in aged donors.

In the case of this clonotype: Its antigen remains unknown.

Germline loops: CDR1 DFQATT, CDR2 SNEGSKA (reference sequence). The CDR3 covers 12 residues. The V end was cut by 5 bases, the J end by 8 bases, with 15 bases between. A J-beta primer mix and a sample-barcoded 5' primer were used in a second PCR of about 7 to 12 cycles. TCRdb processed the 5' RACE reads anew with MiXCR; each CDR3 protein has one entry. This sample has approximately 730,000 distinct CDR3 sequences, with roughly two fifths found just once. The rearrangement uses TRBV20-1 and TRBJ1-2; perhaps TRBD1 as D (6 bases). The clonotype comes from a woman aged 60 to 75 in good health. The sample consisted of blood. The CDR3 spells CSAYRELVGYTF. The CDR3 nucleotides read TGCAGTGCTTACAGGGAACTCGTAGGCTACACCTTC.